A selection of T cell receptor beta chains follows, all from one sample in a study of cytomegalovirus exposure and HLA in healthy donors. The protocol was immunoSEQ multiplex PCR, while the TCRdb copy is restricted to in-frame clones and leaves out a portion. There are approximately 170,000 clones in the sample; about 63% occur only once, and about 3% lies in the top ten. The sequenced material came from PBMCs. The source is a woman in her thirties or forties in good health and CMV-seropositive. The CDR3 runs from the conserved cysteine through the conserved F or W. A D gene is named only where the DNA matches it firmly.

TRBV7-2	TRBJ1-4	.	TGTGCCAGCAGCCCTCCGGGGGGGGCGAATGAAAAACTGTTTTTT	CASSPPGGANEKLFF
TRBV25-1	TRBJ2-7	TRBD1	TGTGCCAGCAGTGACTTGGACAGGGGTAACGAGCAGTACTTC	CASSDLDRGNEQYF
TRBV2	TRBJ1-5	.	TGTGCCAGCAGTCAGGGGTCCCAGCCCCGGCATTTT	CASSQGSQPRHF
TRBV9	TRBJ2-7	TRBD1	TGTGCCAGCAGCGTAGGGGACAGGACGGTAGAGCAGTACTTC	CASSVGDRTVEQYF
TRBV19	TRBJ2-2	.	TGTGCCAGTAGCTTTCCAGGGACCGGGGAGCTGTTTTTT	CASSFPGTGELFF
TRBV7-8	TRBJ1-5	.	TGTGCCAGCAGCTTACGGGTTCGGGACAATCAGCCCCAGCATTTT	CASSLRVRDNQPQHF
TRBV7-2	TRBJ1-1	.	TGTGCCAGCAGCCCCGAGCCTCAGGGGAGCACTGAAGCTTTCTTT	CASSPEPQGSTEAFF
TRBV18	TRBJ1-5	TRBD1	TGTGCCAGCTCACAGGGACAGACCAATCAGCCCCAGCATTTT	CASSQGQTNQPQHF
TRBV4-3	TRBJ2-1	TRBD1	TGCGCCAGCAGCCAAACAGGGGGCCCTGTGTACAATGAGCAGTTCTTC	CASSQTGGPVYNEQFF
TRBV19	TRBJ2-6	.	TGTGCCAGTAGGGCACCTAGCTCTGGGGCCAACGTCCTGACTTTC	CASRAPSSGANVLTF
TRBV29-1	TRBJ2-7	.	TGCAGCGTGGCGGCGGGGTTCGACGAGCAGTACTTC	CSVAAGFDEQYF
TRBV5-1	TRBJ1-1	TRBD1	TGCGCCAGCAGCCCGAGGACAGGGGCCACTGAAGCTTTCTTT	CASSPRTGATEAFF
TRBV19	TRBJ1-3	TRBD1	TGTGCCAGTAGCAGGGACAGTGAATACTCTGGAAACACCATATATTTT	CASSRDSEYSGNTIYF
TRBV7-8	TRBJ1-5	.	TGTGCCAGCAGCTTATCTTTCGAGTCATACGGCAATCAGCCCCAGCATTTT	CASSLSFESYGNQPQHF